This T cell receptor (beta chain) was found in a study of PD-L1 blockade in urothelial cancer. Turning to the study itself: Blood underwent analysis 3 weeks (second dose) and 6 weeks after treatment began.

The CDR3 loop spans 15 amino acids. The J segment lost 5 bases and the V segment lost 5 bases, leaving 8 bases of the junction unmatched. The germline gives CDR1 SEHNR, CDR2 FQNEAQ (reference sequence). Spiking each PCR with synthetic TCR analog templates was performed. The method was immunoSEQ multiplex PCR; TCRdb's version includes in-frame clones alone and lacks a portion of them. The profile shows just under 45,000 clones, about 88% of them singletons. Sequences were derived from PBMCs, sampled around atezolizumab (anti-PD-L1) treatment. The source of this sequence is a woman aged 55-70 years with urothelial cancer. The chain is built from TRBV7-9 and TRBJ2-2, with TRBD2 identical over 7 bases. The CDR3 sequence: CASSKGGRKTGELFF. CDR3 nucleotide sequence: TGTGCCAGCAGCAAGGGCGGGAGAAAAACCGGGGAGCTGTTTTTT.